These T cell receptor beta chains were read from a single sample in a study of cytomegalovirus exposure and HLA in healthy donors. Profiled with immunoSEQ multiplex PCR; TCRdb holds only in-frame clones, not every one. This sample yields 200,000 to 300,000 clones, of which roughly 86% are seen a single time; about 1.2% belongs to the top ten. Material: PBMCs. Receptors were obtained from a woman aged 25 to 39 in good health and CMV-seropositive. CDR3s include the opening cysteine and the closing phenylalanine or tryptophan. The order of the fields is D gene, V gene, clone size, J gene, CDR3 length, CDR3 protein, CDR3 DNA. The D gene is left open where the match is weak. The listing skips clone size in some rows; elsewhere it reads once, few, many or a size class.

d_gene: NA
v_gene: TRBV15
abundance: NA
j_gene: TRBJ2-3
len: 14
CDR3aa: CATSKSGSTDTQYF
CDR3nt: TGTGCCACCAGCAAATCCGGTTCGACAGATACGCAGTATTTT

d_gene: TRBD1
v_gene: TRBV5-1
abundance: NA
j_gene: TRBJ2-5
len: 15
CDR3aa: CASSRGGQGEETQYF
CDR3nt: TGCGCCAGCAGCCGGGGGGGACAGGGGGAAGAGACCCAGTACTTC

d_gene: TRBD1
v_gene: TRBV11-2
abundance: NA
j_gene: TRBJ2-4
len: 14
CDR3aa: CASSPDRGENIQYF
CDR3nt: TGTGCCAGCAGCCCCGACAGGGGGGAAAACATTCAGTACTTC

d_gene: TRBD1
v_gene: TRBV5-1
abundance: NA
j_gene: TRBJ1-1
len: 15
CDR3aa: CASSDLRGLGTEAFF
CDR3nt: TGCGCCAGCAGCGACCTCAGGGGGCTGGGGACTGAAGCTTTCTTT

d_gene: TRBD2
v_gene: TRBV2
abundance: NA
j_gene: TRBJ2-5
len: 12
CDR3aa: CASGLAQETQYF
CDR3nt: TGTGCCAGCGGACTAGCCCAGGAGACCCAGTACTTC

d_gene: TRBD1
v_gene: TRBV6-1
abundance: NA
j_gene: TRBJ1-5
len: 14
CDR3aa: CASTTGVSNQPQHF
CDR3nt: TGTGCCAGCACGACAGGGGTTAGCAATCAGCCCCAGCATTTT

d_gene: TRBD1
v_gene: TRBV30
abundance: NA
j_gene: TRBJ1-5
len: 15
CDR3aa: CAWSQWAGGYQPQHF
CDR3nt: TGTGCCTGGAGTCAGTGGGCAGGGGGGTATCAGCCCCAGCATTTT

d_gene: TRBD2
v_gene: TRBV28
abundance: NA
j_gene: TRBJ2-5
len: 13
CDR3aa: CASTVLAEETQYF
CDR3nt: TGTGCCAGTACGGTACTAGCGGAAGAGACCCAGTACTTC

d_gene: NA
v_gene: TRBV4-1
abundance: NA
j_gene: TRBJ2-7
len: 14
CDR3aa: CASSQPGGYYEQYF
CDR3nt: TGCGCCAGCAGCCAACCCGGGGGTTACTACGAGCAGTACTTC

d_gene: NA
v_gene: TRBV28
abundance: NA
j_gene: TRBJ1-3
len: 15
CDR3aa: CASVGFGRSGNTIYF
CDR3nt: TGTGCCAGCGTCGGTTTTGGGAGATCTGGAAACACCATATATTTT

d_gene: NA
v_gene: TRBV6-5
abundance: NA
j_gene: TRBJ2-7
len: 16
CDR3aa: CASSYSTGEAENEQYF
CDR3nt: TGTGCCAGCAGTTACTCGACGGGGGAGGCGGAAAACGAGCAGTACTTC

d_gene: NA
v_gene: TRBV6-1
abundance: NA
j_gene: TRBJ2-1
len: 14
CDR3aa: CASGGLTSYNEQFF
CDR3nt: TGTGCCAGCGGAGGGCTAACCTCCTACAATGAGCAGTTCTTC

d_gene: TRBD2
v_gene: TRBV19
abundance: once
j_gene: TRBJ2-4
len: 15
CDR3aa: CAPWERGAAKNIQYF
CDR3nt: TGTGCCCCTTGGGAGCGGGGGGCAGCCAAAAACATTCAGTACTTC

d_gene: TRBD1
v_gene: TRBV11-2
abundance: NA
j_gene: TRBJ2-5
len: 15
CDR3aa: CASSFWTGDQETQYF
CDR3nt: TGTGCCAGCAGCTTCTGGACAGGGGACCAAGAGACCCAGTACTTC

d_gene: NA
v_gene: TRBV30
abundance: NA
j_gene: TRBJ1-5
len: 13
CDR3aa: CAWSAQGYQPQHF
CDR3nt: TGTGCCTGGAGTGCTCAGGGGTATCAGCCCCAGCATTTT

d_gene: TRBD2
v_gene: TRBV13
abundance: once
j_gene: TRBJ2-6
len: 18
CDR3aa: CASSLGLAGGRGANVLTF
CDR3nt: TGTGCCAGCAGCTTAGGACTAGCGGGAGGGCGTGGGGCCAACGTCCTGACTTTC

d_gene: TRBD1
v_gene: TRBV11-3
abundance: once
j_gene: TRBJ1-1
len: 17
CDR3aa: CASSGYGYRGGNTEAFF
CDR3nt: TGTGCCAGCAGCGGCTATGGGTACAGGGGAGGGAACACTGAAGCTTTCTTT

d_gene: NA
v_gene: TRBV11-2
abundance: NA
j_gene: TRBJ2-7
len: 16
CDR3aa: CASSSPNLEFPHEQYF
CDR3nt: TGTGCCAGCAGCTCCCCAAATTTAGAGTTTCCCCACGAGCAGTACTTC

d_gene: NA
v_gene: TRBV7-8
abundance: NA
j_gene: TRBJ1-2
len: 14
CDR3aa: CASSLWGANYGYTF
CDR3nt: TGTGCCAGCAGCTTATGGGGAGCTAACTATGGCTACACCTTC

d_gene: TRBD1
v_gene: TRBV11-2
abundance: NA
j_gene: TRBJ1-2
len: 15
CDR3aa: CASSPRGQGVDGYTF
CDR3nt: TGTGCCAGCAGCCCCCGGGGACAGGGGGTAGATGGCTACACCTTC

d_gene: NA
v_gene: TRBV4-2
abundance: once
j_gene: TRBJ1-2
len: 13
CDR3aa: CASNPTALGGYTF
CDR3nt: TGTGCCAGCAACCCGACAGCCCTGGGAGGCTACACCTTC

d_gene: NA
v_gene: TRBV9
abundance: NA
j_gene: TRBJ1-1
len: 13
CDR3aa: CASSVVQGTEAFF
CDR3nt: TGTGCCAGCAGCGTAGTTCAGGGAACTGAAGCTTTCTTT

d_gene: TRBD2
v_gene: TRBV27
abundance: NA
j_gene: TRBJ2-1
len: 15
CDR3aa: CASSFAGGPSGEQFF
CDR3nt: TGTGCCAGCAGTTTCGCGGGAGGGCCTTCAGGTGAGCAGTTCTTC

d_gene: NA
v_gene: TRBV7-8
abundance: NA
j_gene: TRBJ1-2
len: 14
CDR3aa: CASSAGTTNYGYTF
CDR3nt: TGTGCCAGCTCCGCCGGGACAACTAACTATGGCTACACCTTC

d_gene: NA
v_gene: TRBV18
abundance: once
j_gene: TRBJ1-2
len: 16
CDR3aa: CASSPNTGNLNYGYTF
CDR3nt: TGTGCCAGCTCACCTAATACAGGGAATCTAAACTATGGCTACACCTTC

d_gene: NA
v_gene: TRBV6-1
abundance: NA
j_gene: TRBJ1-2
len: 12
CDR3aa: CASSVDTYGYTF
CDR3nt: TGTGCCAGCAGTGTGGACACCTATGGCTACACCTTC

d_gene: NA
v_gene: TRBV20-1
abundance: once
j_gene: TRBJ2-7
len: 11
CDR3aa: CSALERYEQYF
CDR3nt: TGCAGTGCATTAGAGAGGTACGAGCAGTACTTC

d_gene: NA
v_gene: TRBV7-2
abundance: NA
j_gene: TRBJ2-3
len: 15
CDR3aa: CASSYMTRGSDTQYF
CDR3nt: TGTGCCAGCAGTTACATGACGCGGGGCTCAGATACGCAGTATTTT